This T cell receptor (beta chain) came from a study of shared T cell receptors in the human thymus. The assay was immunoSEQ multiplex PCR, and TCRdb's table has in-frame clones only and misses some. The table records roughly 710,000 clones, approximately 85% of them present only once. The CDR3 runs to 16 residues. Germline assignment: CDR1 MGHRA and CDR2 YSYEKL. The V gene end was trimmed by 1 base and the J gene end by 0 bases; junction bases not matched to a gene: 5. The sample also formed part of further work on human thymus T cells. That paper states: Thymic and blood repertoires seemed to favor certain V and J genes. Related research found strongly overlapping thymic repertoires in unrelated individuals.

The chain joins TRBV4-1 to TRBJ2-7; 8 nucleotides agree with TRBD1. The sequence derives from a girl under two years old with a congenital heart defect. Sequencing was done on a sample of thymocytes. The DNA of the CDR3 is TGCGCCAGCAGCCAAGCCCGACAGGGGACCTCCTACGAGCAGTACTTC. As protein: CASSQARQGTSYEQYF.